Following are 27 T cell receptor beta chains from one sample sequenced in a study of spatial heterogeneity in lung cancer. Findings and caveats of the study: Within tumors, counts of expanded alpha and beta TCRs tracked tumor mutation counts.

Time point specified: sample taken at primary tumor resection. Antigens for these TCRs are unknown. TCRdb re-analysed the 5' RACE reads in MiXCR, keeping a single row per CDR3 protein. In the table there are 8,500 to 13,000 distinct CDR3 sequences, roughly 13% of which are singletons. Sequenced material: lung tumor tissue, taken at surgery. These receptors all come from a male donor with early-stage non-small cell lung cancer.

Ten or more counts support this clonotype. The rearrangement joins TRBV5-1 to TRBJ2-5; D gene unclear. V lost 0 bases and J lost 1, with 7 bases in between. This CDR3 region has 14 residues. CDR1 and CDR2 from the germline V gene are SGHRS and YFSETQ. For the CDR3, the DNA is TGCGCCAGCAGCTTGGAGACGGCCCAAGAGACCCAGTACTTC. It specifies CASSLETAQETQYF.

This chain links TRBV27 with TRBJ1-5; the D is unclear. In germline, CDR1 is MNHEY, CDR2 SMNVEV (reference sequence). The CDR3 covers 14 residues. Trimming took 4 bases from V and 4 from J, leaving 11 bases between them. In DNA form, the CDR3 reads TGTGCCAGCAGTTCTAGACGGGAGAATCAGCCCCAGCATTTT. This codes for CASSSRRENQPQHF.

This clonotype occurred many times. CDR3 DNA sequence: TGTGCCAGCAGTTACTCGGCAGACTCTGGAAACACCATATATTTT. It codes for CASSYSADSGNTIYF. The rearrangement links TRBV6-5 to TRBJ1-3; D call uncertain. Per germline, CDR1 MNHEY and CDR2 SVGAGI. The CDR3 length is 15 residues. Trimming stripped 0 bases from V and 0 bases from J, with 6 bases between.

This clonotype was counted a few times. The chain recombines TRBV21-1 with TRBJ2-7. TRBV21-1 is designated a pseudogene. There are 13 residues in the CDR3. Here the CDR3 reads CASSKASHFEQYF. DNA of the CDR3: TGTGCCAGCAGCAAAGCATCCCATTTCGAGCAGTACTTC.

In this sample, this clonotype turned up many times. As DNA, the CDR3 is TGCAGCGTTGAATTCCTAGGACAAAAATTGAATGAGCAGTTCTTC. Translation: CSVEFLGQKLNEQFF. The chain is built from TRBV29-1 and TRBJ2-1, with D possibly being TRBD1 (5 bases). CDR3 size: 15 residues. The V and J ends lost 2 bases and 7 bases respectively, with 18 bases between them. The germline V gene encodes CDR1 SQVTM and CDR2 ANQGSEA.

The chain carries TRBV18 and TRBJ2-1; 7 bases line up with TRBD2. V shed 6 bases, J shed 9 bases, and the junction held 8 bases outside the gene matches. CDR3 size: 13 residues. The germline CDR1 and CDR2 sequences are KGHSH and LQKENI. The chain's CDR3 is CASSPQSGGEQFF. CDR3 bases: TGTGCCAGCTCCCCCCAATCGGGAGGTGAGCAGTTCTTC.

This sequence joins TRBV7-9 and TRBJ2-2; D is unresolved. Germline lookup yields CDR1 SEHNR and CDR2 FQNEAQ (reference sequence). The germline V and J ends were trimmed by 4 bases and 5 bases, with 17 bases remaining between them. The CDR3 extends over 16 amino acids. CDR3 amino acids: CASSSDEGASTGELFF. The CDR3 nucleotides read TGTGCCAGCAGCTCGGACGAAGGAGCCTCAACCGGGGAGCTGTTTTTT.

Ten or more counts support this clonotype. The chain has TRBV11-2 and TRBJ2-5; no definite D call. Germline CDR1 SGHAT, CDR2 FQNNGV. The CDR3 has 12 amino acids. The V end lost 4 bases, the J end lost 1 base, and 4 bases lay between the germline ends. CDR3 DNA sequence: TGTGCCAGCAGCTCCCTCCAAGAGACCCAGTACTTC. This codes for CASSSLQETQYF.

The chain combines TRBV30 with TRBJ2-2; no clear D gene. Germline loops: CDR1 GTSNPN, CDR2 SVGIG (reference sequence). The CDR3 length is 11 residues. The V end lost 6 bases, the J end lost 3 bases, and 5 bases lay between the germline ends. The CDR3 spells CACHYTGELFF. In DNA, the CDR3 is TGTGCCTGCCACTACACCGGGGAGCTGTTTTTT.

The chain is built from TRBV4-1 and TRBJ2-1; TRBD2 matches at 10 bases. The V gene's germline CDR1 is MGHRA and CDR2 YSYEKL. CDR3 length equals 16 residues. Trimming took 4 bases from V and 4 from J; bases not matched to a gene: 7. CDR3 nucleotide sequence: TGCGCCAGCAGCCGGACGGGACTAGCGAGGTACAATGAGCAGTTCTTC. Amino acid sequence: CASSRTGLARYNEQFF.

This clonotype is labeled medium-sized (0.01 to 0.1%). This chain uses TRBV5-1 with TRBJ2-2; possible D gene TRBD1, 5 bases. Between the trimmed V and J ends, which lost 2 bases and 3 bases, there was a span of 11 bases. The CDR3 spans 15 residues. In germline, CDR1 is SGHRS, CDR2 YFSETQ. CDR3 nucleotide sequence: TGCGCCAGCAGCTTCGTAGGGGCGGACACCGGGGAGCTGTTTTTT. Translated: CASSFVGADTGELFF.

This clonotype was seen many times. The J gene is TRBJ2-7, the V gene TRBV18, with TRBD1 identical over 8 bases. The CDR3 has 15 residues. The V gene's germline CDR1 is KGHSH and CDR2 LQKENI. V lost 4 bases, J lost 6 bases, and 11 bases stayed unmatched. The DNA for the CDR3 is TGTGCCAGCTCACTGGCCAGGGGGCCGGGCGGCGAGCAGTACTTC. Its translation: CASSLARGPGGEQYF.

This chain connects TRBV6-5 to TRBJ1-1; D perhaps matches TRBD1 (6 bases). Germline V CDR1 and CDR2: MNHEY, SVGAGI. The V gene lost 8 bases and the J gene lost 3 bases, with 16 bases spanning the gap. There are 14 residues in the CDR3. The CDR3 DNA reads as TGTGCCAGCGGGTTGAACAGGGAGGACACTGAAGCTTTCTTT. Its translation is CASGLNREDTEAFF.

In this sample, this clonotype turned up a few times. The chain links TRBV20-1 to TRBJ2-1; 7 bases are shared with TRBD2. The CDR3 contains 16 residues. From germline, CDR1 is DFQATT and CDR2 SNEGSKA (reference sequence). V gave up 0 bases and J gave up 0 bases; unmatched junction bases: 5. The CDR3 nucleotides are TGCAGTGCTAGAGAAGGGCGGGGGAGCTCCTACAATGAGCAGTTCTTC. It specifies CSAREGRGSSYNEQFF.

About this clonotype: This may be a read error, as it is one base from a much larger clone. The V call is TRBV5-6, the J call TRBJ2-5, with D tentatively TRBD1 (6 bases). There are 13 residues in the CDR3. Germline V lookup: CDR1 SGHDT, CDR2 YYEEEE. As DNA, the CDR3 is TGTGCCAGCAGCTGGGACACCGAAGAGACCCGGTACTTC. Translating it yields CASSWDTEETRYF.

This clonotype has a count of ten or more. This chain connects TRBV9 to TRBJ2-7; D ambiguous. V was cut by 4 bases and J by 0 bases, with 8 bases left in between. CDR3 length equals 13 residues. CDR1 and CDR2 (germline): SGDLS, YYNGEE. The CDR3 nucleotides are TGTGCCAGCAGCCTGCGCATCTCCTACGAGCAGTACTTC. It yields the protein CASSLRISYEQYF.

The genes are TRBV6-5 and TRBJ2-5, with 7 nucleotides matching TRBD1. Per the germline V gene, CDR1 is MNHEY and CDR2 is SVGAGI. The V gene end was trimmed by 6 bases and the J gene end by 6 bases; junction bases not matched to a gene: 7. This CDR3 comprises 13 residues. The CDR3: CASSSDRVKTQYF. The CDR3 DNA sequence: TGTGCCAGCAGCTCCGACAGGGTGAAGACCCAGTACTTC.

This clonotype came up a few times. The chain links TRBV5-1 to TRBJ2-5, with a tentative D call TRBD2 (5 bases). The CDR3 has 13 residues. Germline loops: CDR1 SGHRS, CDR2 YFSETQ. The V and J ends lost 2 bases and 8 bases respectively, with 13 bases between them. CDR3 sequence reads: CASSLNWRKTQYF. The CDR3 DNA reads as TGCGCCAGCAGCTTAAATTGGAGGAAAACCCAGTACTTC.

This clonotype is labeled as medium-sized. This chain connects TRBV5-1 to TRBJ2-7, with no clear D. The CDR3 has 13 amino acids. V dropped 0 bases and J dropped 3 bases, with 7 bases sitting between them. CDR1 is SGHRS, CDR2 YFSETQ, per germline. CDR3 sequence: CASSLAGVYEQYF. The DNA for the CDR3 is TGCGCCAGCAGCTTGGCCGGAGTCTACGAGCAGTACTTC.

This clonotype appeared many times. The CDR3 is CASSNQAAAQYF. CDR3 DNA sequence: TGTGCCAGCAGCAATCAGGCGGCGGCCCAGTACTTC. The chain joins TRBV7-2 to TRBJ2-5; D is ambiguous. Deletions cut 5 bases from V and 9 bases from J, with 13 bases between. Germline CDR1 reads SGHTA; CDR2 reads FQGNSA. The CDR3 has 12 residues.

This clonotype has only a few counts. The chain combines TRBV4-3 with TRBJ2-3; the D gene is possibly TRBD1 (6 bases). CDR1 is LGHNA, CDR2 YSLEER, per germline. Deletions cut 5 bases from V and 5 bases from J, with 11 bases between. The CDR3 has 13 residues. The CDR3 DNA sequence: TGCGCCAGCAGCGACACAGGGAAAGATACGCAGTATTTT. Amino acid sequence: CASSDTGKDTQYF.

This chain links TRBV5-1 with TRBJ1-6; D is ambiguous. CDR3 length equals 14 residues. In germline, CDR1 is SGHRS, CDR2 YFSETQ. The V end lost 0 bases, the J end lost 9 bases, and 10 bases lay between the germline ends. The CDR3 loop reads CASSLAQEGSPLHF. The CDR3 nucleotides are TGCGCCAGCAGCTTGGCCCAGGAGGGTTCACCCCTCCACTTT.

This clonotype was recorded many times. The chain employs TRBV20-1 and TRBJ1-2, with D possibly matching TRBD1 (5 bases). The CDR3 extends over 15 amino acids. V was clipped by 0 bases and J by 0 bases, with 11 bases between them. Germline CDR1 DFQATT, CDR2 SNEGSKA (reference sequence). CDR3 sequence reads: CSARDPREPNYGYTF. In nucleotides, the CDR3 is TGCAGTGCTAGAGATCCCAGGGAACCTAACTATGGCTACACCTTC.

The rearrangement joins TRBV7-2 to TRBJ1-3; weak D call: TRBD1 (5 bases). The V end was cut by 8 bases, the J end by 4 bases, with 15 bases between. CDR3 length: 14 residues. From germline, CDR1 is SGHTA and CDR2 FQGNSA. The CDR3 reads CASSAYQGGNTIYF. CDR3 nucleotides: TGTGCCAGCTCAGCTTATCAGGGAGGAAACACCATATATTTT.

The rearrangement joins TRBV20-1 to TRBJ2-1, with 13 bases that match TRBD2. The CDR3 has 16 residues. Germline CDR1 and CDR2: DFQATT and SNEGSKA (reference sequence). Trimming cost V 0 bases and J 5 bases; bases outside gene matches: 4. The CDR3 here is CSARDRTSGGNNEQFF. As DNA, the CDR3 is TGCAGTGCTAGAGATCGGACTAGCGGGGGTAACAATGAGCAGTTCTTC.

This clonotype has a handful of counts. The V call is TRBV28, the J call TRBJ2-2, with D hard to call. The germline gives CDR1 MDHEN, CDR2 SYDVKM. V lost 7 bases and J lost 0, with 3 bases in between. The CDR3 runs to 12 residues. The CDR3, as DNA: TGTGCCAGCAACACGAACACCGGGGAGCTGTTTTTT. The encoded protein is CASNTNTGELFF.

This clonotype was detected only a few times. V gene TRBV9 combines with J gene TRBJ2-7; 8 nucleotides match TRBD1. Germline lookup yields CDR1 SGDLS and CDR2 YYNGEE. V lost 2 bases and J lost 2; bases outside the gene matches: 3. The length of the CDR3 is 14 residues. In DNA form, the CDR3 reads TGTGCCAGCAGCGTGGACAGGGACACCTACGAGCAGTACTTC. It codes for CASSVDRDTYEQYF.